What follows are 25 T cell receptor beta chains derived from one specimen sequenced in a study of CD8+ T cells in alopecia areata. The treatment is: oral pan-JAK inhibitor, 5-10 mg twice daily. It was cDNA, reverse transcribed from extracted RNA, that served as the sequencing template. Generated by immunoSEQ multiplex PCR, the TCRdb table keeps only in-frame clones and is missing some. The sample includes 210,000 or so clones, more than 55% seen only once; the top ten take 0.95% to 1.5%. The specimen was CD4+ T cells sorted from blood, collected at week 44, from a patient treated with tofacitinib. The source of these receptors is a human donor with alopecia areata.

The V gene is TRBV20-1, the J gene TRBJ1-5; the D gene is possibly TRBD1 (5 bases). Germline V gene data show CDR1 as DFQATT and CDR2 as SNEGSKA (reference sequence). V shed 0 bases and J shed 11 bases, with 8 bases lying between them. This CDR3 has 11 residues. DNA of the CDR3: TGCAGTGCTAGAGACAGGGCTGCCCAGCATTTT. As protein: CSARDRAAQHF.

V and J are TRBV6-5 and TRBJ1-5; D may be TRBD1 (5 bases). With 7 bases removed from V and 9 bases from J, the gap between germline ends came to 13 bases. Germline V CDR1 and CDR2: MNHEY, SVGAGI. CDR3 length equals 12 residues. For the CDR3, the DNA is TGTGCCAGCACTCAACCCGGGGGGCCCCAGCATTTT. Protein: CASTQPGGPQHF.

The V gene is TRBV7-9, the J gene TRBJ1-6; D perhaps matches TRBD1 (5 bases). Trimming left V 5 bases short and J 3 bases short, with 11 bases between. CDR1 SEHNR and CDR2 FQNEAQ come from the germline V gene (reference sequence). This CDR3 is 15 amino acids long. This CDR3 is CASSPQGVYNSPLHF. In nucleotides, the CDR3 is TGTGCCAGCAGCCCCCAGGGAGTCTATAATTCACCCCTCCACTTT.

The chain couples TRBV14 to TRBJ2-7; D might be TRBD2 (5 bases). The CDR3 loop spans 15 amino acids. Trimming removed 1 base at V and 2 bases at J, with 12 bases between. Germline CDR1 and CDR2: SGHDN and FVKESK. The chain's CDR3 is CASSQVHPGTYEQYF. As DNA, the CDR3 is TGTGCCAGCAGCCAAGTCCATCCGGGAACCTACGAGCAGTACTTC.

The rearrangement joins TRBV4-3 to TRBJ1-1; D uncertain. The CDR3 loop spans 14 amino acids. Per germline, CDR1 LGHNA and CDR2 YSLEER. V gave up 1 base and J gave up 0 bases, with 6 bases separating them. CDR3 DNA sequence: TGCGCCAGCAGCCAAGTTGGAGTGAACACTGAAGCTTTCTTT. As protein: CASSQVGVNTEAFF.

V gene TRBV19 combines with J gene TRBJ2-6; no clear D. There are 16 residues in the CDR3. Germline assignment: CDR1 LNHDA and CDR2 SQIVND (reference sequence). V shed 5 bases and J shed 0 bases, with 11 bases lying between them. CDR3 sequence: CASSPQLGSGANVLTF. The CDR3 DNA reads TGTGCCAGTAGTCCCCAGTTGGGCTCTGGGGCCAACGTCCTGACTTTC.

The chain links TRBV7-2 to TRBJ1-6; no clear D. Trimming took off 5 bases at V and 9 bases at J, with 20 bases between the two ends. There are 16 residues in the CDR3. Germline loops: CDR1 SGHTA, CDR2 FQGNSA. The CDR3 nucleotides are TGTGCCAGCAGCCCACGCCCCGCGGGTAACGGTTCACCCCTCCACTTT. It translates to CASSPRPAGNGSPLHF.

This chain connects TRBV4-3 to TRBJ1-2; TRBD1 aligns across 9 bases. V trimming: 4 bases; J trimming: 4 bases; junction bases outside the gene matches: 4. The CDR3 consists of 14 residues. Germline-derived CDR1 and CDR2 are LGHNA and YSLEER. CDR3 amino acids: CASSPQGALYGYTF. The CDR3 region has the DNA TGCGCCAGCAGCCCACAGGGGGCTCTCTATGGCTACACCTTC.

This clone was counted a few times. The V gene is TRBV5-1, the J gene TRBJ2-5; TRBD1 agrees at 8 bases. Germline values: CDR1 SGHRS, CDR2 YFSETQ. The CDR3 is 15 amino acids. Trimming took 4 bases from V and 4 from J; bases not matched to a gene: 9. This chain's CDR3 is CASSTGQGMAETQYF. In DNA form, the CDR3 reads TGCGCCAGCAGCACCGGACAGGGAATGGCAGAGACCCAGTACTTC.

This chain uses TRBV18 with TRBJ2-1; 7 bases are a match to TRBD1. Germline CDR1 KGHSH, CDR2 LQKENI. The trim removed 5 bases at V and 5 bases at J, leaving 3 bases unmatched. CDR3 length equals 13 residues. The CDR3: CASSTGQNNEQFF. CDR3 in DNA: TGTGCCAGCTCAACGGGACAGAACAATGAGCAGTTCTTC.

The chain is built from TRBV6-1 and TRBJ1-1; weak D call: TRBD1 (5 bases). Germline lookup yields CDR1 MNHNS and CDR2 SASEGT. V dropped 4 bases and J dropped 3 bases, with 15 bases sitting between them. The CDR3 is 15 residues long. The CDR3 here is CASSADSGGDTEAFF. In DNA, the CDR3 is TGTGCCAGCAGTGCGGACTCGGGAGGGGACACTGAAGCTTTCTTT.

The chain employs TRBV5-1 and TRBJ1-2; 7 positions match TRBD1. Per the germline V gene, CDR1 is SGHRS and CDR2 is YFSETQ. CDR3 length: 14 residues. V lost 4 bases and J lost 4; bases outside the gene matches: 7. The CDR3 here is CASSPEGQSYGYTF. Written as DNA, the CDR3 is TGCGCCAGCAGCCCAGAGGGACAGAGCTATGGCTACACCTTC. Full variable domain (rest looked up from reference TRBV5-1 and TRBJ1-2): KAGVTQTPRYLIKTRGQQVTLSCSPISGHRSVSWYQQTPGQGLQFLFEYFSETQRNKGNFPGRFSGRQFSNSRSEMNVSTLELGDSALYLCASSPEGQSYGYTFGSGTRLTVV.

Comments on this clone: The identical CDR3 is also encoded by other nucleotide sequences in the sample. This chain connects TRBV27 to TRBJ2-2; D remains unclear. V lost 1 base, J lost 6 bases, and 3 bases lay in between. In germline, CDR1 is MNHEY, CDR2 SMNVEV (reference sequence). The CDR3 sequence is 12 residues long. Here the CDR3 DNA reads TGTGCCAGCAGTTTATACCCCGGGGAGCTGTTTTTT. Protein: CASSLYPGELFF.

This chain uses TRBV5-6 with TRBJ1-1; D is possibly TRBD1 (5 bases). The germline V gene has CDR1 SGHDT and CDR2 YYEEEE. Between the trimmed V and J ends, which lost 3 bases and 4 bases, there was a span of 10 bases. CDR3 length: 13 residues. The CDR3 sequence is CASSSPGGTEAFF. DNA for the CDR3: TGTGCCAGCAGCTCACCTGGGGGCACTGAAGCTTTCTTT.

The chain employs TRBV2 and TRBJ2-7; D may be TRBD1 (6 bases). V lost 0 bases to trimming and J lost 1 base, with 10 bases between them. This CDR3 comprises 15 residues. Looked up from germline, CDR1 is SNHLY and CDR2 is FYNNEI. CDR3 in DNA: TGTGCCAGCAGTGAAGCTGGCAGGGGATCCTACGAGCAGTACTTC. Residues: CASSEAGRGSYEQYF.

This rearrangement joins TRBV5-6 to TRBJ2-1; a weak D match, TRBD2 (5 bases). Trimming left V 3 bases short and J 6 bases short, with 22 bases between. The germline gives CDR1 SGHDT, CDR2 YYEEEE. This CDR3 has 17 residues. CDR3: CASSSWVRRQVGNEQFF. The CDR3 DNA reads as TGTGCCAGCAGCTCGTGGGTCCGGAGGCAGGTGGGCAATGAGCAGTTCTTC.

In this sample, this clone turned up a few times. V usage is TRBV29-1 and J usage is TRBJ1-2, with TRBD1 as a possible D gene (5 bases). With 4 bases removed from V and 5 bases from J, the gap between germline ends came to 14 bases. The CDR3 sequence is 13 residues long. The germline CDR1 and CDR2 sequences are SQVTM and ANQGSEA. In DNA, the CDR3 is TGCAGCGTTGTCTCCGGGACGTTATATGGCTACACCTTC. The encoded protein is CSVVSGTLYGYTF.

The rearrangement joins TRBV19 to TRBJ1-5; D is perhaps TRBD1 (6 bases). Germline V gene data show CDR1 as LNHDA and CDR2 as SQIVND (reference sequence). The CDR3 has 15 amino acids. V was cut by 9 bases and J by 1 base, with 16 bases left in between. CDR3 residues: CASAPTGQSNQPQHF. The CDR3 DNA reads as TGTGCCAGCGCACCTACTGGACAGAGCAATCAGCCCCAGCATTTT.

This clone was detected a few times. Other nucleotide sequences from this sample produce the same CDR3. V gene TRBV30 combines with J gene TRBJ1-2; D is possibly TRBD1 (6 bases). Between the trimmed V and J ends, which lost 0 bases and 7 bases, there was a span of 6 bases. Germline values: CDR1 GTSNPN, CDR2 SVGIG (reference sequence). The CDR3 sequence is 11 residues long. CDR3 sequence (DNA): TGTGCCTGGAGTGTAGGGGGTGGCTACACCTTC. Translated: CAWSVGGGYTF.

This clone occurred once. The chain combines TRBV7-2 with TRBJ1-1; 10 bases match TRBD1. The germline V gene has CDR1 SGHTA and CDR2 FQGNSA. V was clipped by 6 bases and J by 2 bases; unmatched bases: 6. The CDR3 has 15 amino acids. The CDR3 here is CASRSDRGRNTEAFF. The CDR3 nucleotides are TGTGCCAGCAGGTCTGACAGGGGGCGAAACACTGAAGCTTTCTTT.

This chain links TRBV29-1 with TRBJ1-1, with D perhaps matching TRBD1 (5 bases). This CDR3 has 13 residues. From germline, CDR1 is SQVTM and CDR2 ANQGSEA. The V and J ends lost 6 bases and 0 bases respectively, with 11 bases between them. The CDR3 protein is CSVRGKMNTEAFF. In DNA, the CDR3 is TGCAGCGTCCGGGGGAAAATGAACACTGAAGCTTTCTTT.

The rearrangement uses TRBV5-1 and TRBJ1-1, with D unclear. The germline V gene encodes CDR1 SGHRS and CDR2 YFSETQ. This CDR3 is built from 13 residues. V lost 4 bases and J lost 5, with 12 bases in between. The CDR3 is CASSLRTGTEAFF. In DNA form, the CDR3 reads TGCGCCAGCAGCCTTCGGACGGGGACTGAAGCTTTCTTT.

The CDR3 DNA sequence: TGCGCCAGCAGCTTGGTCCCGGGACAGGGGAGCGGTGGCTACACCTTC. Its translation: CASSLVPGQGSGGYTF. This chain connects TRBV5-1 to TRBJ1-2, with 10 bases aligning to TRBD1. Germline CDR1 reads SGHRS; CDR2 reads YFSETQ. Germline trimming cut 0 bases from V and 7 bases from J; bases unmatched to any gene: 9. The CDR3 contains 16 residues.

This clone was seen a few times. The rearrangement joins TRBV30 to TRBJ1-2; perhaps TRBD1 as D (5 bases). The V gene's germline CDR1 is GTSNPN and CDR2 SVGIG (reference sequence). The CDR3 length is 14 residues. The V end was cut by 1 base, the J end by 7 bases, with 16 bases between. CDR3 nucleotide sequence: TGTGCCTGGAGTGAAACGACAGTCTTCGTTGGCTACACCTTC. Translating gives CAWSETTVFVGYTF.

V is TRBV29-1 and J is TRBJ1-1; D call uncertain. The V and J ends lost 7 bases and 2 bases respectively, with 14 bases between them. This CDR3 has 13 residues. The germline V gene encodes CDR1 SQVTM and CDR2 ANQGSEA. CDR3 bases: TGCAGCGGGAGAGCCGGCAGTAACACTGAAGCTTTCTTT. Translating it yields CSGRAGSNTEAFF.